The 20 T cell receptor beta chains given below trace back to one sample, sequenced in a study of blood T cell repertoires in COVID-19. The data were produced by immunoSEQ multiplex PCR, yet TCRdb's version contains in-frame clones alone and is incomplete. This sample yields approximately 220,000 clones, of which around 81% are seen a single time; 6.5% to 9% belongs to the top ten. Sequencing input: PBMCs or T cells enriched from blood (not recorded which). These receptors were obtained from a woman in her 40s with acute COVID-19.

The chain recombines TRBV19 with TRBJ1-3, with 9 bases fitting TRBD1. J was trimmed by 4 bases and V by 2 bases; bases with no gene match: 9. This CDR3 region has 17 residues. Germline CDR1 is LNHDA and CDR2 is SQIVND (reference sequence). DNA for the CDR3: TGTGCCAGTAGTATACGGGGACAGGGAGCAAACGGAAACACCATATATTTT. Encoded protein: CASSIRGQGANGNTIYF.

This clone has more than one count but fewer than ten. V and J are TRBV30 and TRBJ1-2; a possible D gene is TRBD1 (6 bases). In germline, CDR1 is GTSNPN, CDR2 SVGIG (reference sequence). Trimming left V 5 bases short and J 4 bases short, with 29 bases between. The CDR3 length is 18 residues. The CDR3 bases are TGTGCCTGGTTGAAAGGGTTGGGTCACAGGGTAACGAGCTATGGCTACACCTTC. Amino acids: CAWLKGLGHRVTSYGYTF.

The gene calls are TRBV13 and TRBJ1-1; TRBD1 matches 7 bases. This CDR3 spans 17 amino acids. Trimming cost V 2 bases and J 7 bases; bases outside gene matches: 16. Germline V gene sequence: CDR1 PRHDT, CDR2 FYEKMQ (reference sequence). The CDR3 spells CASSLPRQGEGLDEAFF. The CDR3 DNA is TGTGCCAGCAGCTTACCCAGACAGGGTGAGGGCCTTGATGAAGCTTTCTTT.

V gene TRBV30 combines with J gene TRBJ1-2, with TRBD1 matching 8 bases. Trimming at V came to 2 bases and at J to 8 bases, leaving 7 bases not matched to a gene. CDR1 and CDR2 from the germline V gene are GTSNPN and SVGIG (reference sequence). There are 13 residues in the CDR3. As DNA, the CDR3 is TGTGCCTGGAGTTATAGGACAGGGCGAGGCTACACCTTC. Translation gives CAWSYRTGRGYTF.

V and J are TRBV2 and TRBJ1-2; no firm D call. From germline, CDR1 is SNHLY and CDR2 FYNNEI. The V end was cut by 2 bases, the J end by 7 bases, with 11 bases between. The CDR3 extends over 13 amino acids. The CDR3 bases are TGTGCCAGCAGTGAATTGGGTGGAGGTGGCTACACCTTC. Translation gives CASSELGGGGYTF.

This clone came up once. V usage is TRBV28 and J usage is TRBJ1-5; TRBD1 aligns across 7 bases. Germline loops: CDR1 MDHEN, CDR2 SYDVKM. J was trimmed by 1 base and V by 7 bases; bases with no gene match: 7. CDR3 length: 15 amino acids. The CDR3 DNA follows: TGTGCCAGCACTACAGGGGCGGGGAGCAATCAGCCCCAGCATTTT. It translates to CASTTGAGSNQPQHF.

This clone was seen more than once but under ten times. This rearrangement joins TRBV18 to TRBJ1-2; D may be TRBD1 (6 bases). Germline V CDR1 and CDR2: KGHSH, LQKENI. V lost 3 bases and J lost 4, with 18 bases in between. This CDR3 region has 16 residues. In DNA, the CDR3 is TGTGCCAGCTCACCCGCGAACCAGGGGCGGAGCTATGGCTACACCTTC. It is translated as CASSPANQGRSYGYTF.

The genes are TRBV3-1 (or the pseudogene TRBV3-2) and TRBJ1-1; no definite D call. Germline V gene lookup returns CDR1 LGHDT and CDR2 YNNKEL (reference sequence). CDR3 length: 14 residues. Trimming pared 0 bases from V and 11 bases from J, leaving 16 bases between. The CDR3 DNA follows: TGTGCCAGCAGCCAAGATTTGCTGCTCCCAGTTGCTTTCTTT. The encoded protein is CASSQDLLLPVAFF.

This clone has only one observation. The CDR3 nucleotides read TGTGCCAGCAGTTACGGGACACGTAACACTGAAGCTTTCTTT. This translates into CASSYGTRNTEAFF. The chain carries TRBV6-2 or TRBV6-3 and TRBJ1-1; maybe TRBD1 (6 bases). V was cut by 2 bases and J by 2 bases, with 9 bases left in between. This CDR3 spans 14 amino acids. Germline CDR1 reads MNHEY; CDR2 reads SVGEGT.

This clone was counted once. The CDR3 region has the DNA TGTGCCAGCAGTTTAGGCGGGAGCTCCTACAATGAGCAGTTCTTC. Translation: CASSLGGSSYNEQFF. The chain carries TRBV28 and TRBJ2-1; TRBD2 matches at 7 bases. Trimming removed 2 bases from V and 0 bases from J; junction bases left unmatched: 1. This CDR3 has 15 amino acids. The germline V gene encodes CDR1 MDHEN and CDR2 SYDVKM.

This clone was recorded a few times. The identical CDR3 is also encoded by other nucleotide sequences in the sample. This rearrangement joins TRBV7-2 to TRBJ1-1, with TRBD1 matching 7 bases. V gave up 0 bases and J gave up 5 bases; unmatched junction bases: 6. The CDR3 loop spans 15 amino acids. CDR1 and CDR2 from the germline V gene are SGHTA and FQGNSA. The CDR3 coding sequence is TGTGCCAGCAGCTTAGCGCAGGGGGTTCGAACTGAAGCTTTCTTT. Translated, it gives CASSLAQGVRTEAFF.

This chain links TRBV10-2 with TRBJ2-3; D is perhaps TRBD1 (6 bases). The CDR3 spans 14 residues. CDR1 WSHSY and CDR2 SAAADI come from the germline V gene. Trimming left V 7 bases short and J 2 bases short, with 13 bases between. The CDR3 DNA reads as TGCGCCAGCAAACAGGGTGTCAACACAGATACGCAGTATTTT. Protein: CASKQGVNTDTQYF.

This chain joins TRBV27 and TRBJ1-1, with D hard to call. The ends were cut back, 5 bases at V and 9 bases at J, with 19 bases in the middle. CDR1 is MNHEY, CDR2 SMNVEV, per germline (reference sequence). The CDR3 spans 14 residues. Written as DNA, the CDR3 is TGTGCCAGCAGTCCGGCGGGGTATGGGAGGCAAGCTTTCTTT. This codes for CASSPAGYGRQAFF.

This chain uses TRBV24-1 with TRBJ1-1; D is possibly TRBD1 (6 bases). Germline loops: CDR1 KGHDR, CDR2 SFDVKD. The CDR3 contains 13 residues. V was trimmed by 10 bases and J by 1 base, leaving 12 bases between them. For the CDR3, the DNA is TGTGCCACTTCGGGACACCAGAACACTGAAGCTTTCTTT. Its protein product is CATSGHQNTEAFF.

The rearrangement links TRBV12-3 or TRBV12-4 to TRBJ1-1; 7 nucleotides align to TRBD1. The CDR3 has 12 residues. V shed 10 bases and J 1 base; nucleotides not matched to a gene: 3. The CDR3 DNA follows: TGTGCCACGAGGACAGGGAACACTGAAGCTTTCTTT. Its translation: CATRTGNTEAFF.

The chain recombines TRBV6-6 with TRBJ1-5, with a possible D match to TRBD1 (6 bases). CDR3 length equals 14 residues. V was cut by 5 bases and J by 5 bases, with 13 bases left in between. Germline values: CDR1 MNHNY, CDR2 SVGAGI (reference sequence). The CDR3 DNA sequence: TGTGCCAGCAGTCGGGGAAAGGGGGATCAGCCCCAGCATTTT. Translating gives CASSRGKGDQPQHF.

The V call is TRBV7-8, the J call TRBJ2-1, with TRBD2 identical over 8 bases. This CDR3 is 16 amino acids long. The trim removed 0 bases at V and 3 bases at J, leaving 4 bases unmatched. Germline CDR1 SGHVS, CDR2 FQNEAQ. CDR3 DNA: TGTGCCAGCAGCTTAGCGTCAGCGGGAGACTACAATGAGCAGTTCTTC. Translation gives CASSLASAGDYNEQFF. The full variable domain, its missing parts supplied by reference TRBV7-8 and TRBJ2-1, is GAGVSQSPRYKVAKRGQDVALRCDPISGHVSLFWYQQALGQGPEFLTYFQNEAQLDKSGLPSDRFFAERPEGSVSTLKIQRTQQEDSAVYLCASSLASAGDYNEQFFGPGTRLTVL.

This clone was observed a few times. CDR3 in DNA: TGTGCCAGCAGCAAGGGACTAGTGGGGGGGGGCGAGCAGTACTTC. Amino acids: CASSKGLVGGGEQYF. The rearrangement joins TRBV5-4 to TRBJ2-7; 8 bases match TRBD2. The V gene end was trimmed by 4 bases and the J gene end by 6 bases; junction bases not matched to a gene: 12. This CDR3 has 15 amino acids. Germline V gene sequence: CDR1 SGHNT, CDR2 YYREEE (reference sequence).

This clone has a handful of counts. This chain links TRBV3-1 (or the pseudogene TRBV3-2) with TRBJ1-3; 8 positions match TRBD1. Germline loops: CDR1 LGHDT, CDR2 YNNKEL (reference sequence). The CDR3 loop spans 16 amino acids. V lost 4 bases, J lost 0 bases, and 5 bases stayed unmatched. CDR3 in amino acids: CASSLDRGHSGNTIYF. DNA of the CDR3: TGTGCCAGCAGCCTTGACAGGGGCCACTCTGGAAACACCATATATTTT.

The chain couples TRBV7-2 to TRBJ1-6; D ambiguous. V lost 2 bases to trimming and J lost 9 bases, with 5 bases between them. The CDR3 totals 12 residues. Germline V gives CDR1 SGHTA, CDR2 FQGNSA. In DNA, the CDR3 is TGTGCCAGCAGCTTATACGGTTCACCCCTCCACTTT. Protein product: CASSLYGSPLHF.